These 6 T cell receptor beta chains were all obtained from the same sample, sequenced in a study of cytomegalovirus exposure and HLA in healthy donors. Primers: 60 Vbeta forward and 13 Jbeta reverse. Measured with immunoSEQ multiplex PCR; TCRdb has only the in-frame clones, and not every one. The repertoire has about 160,000 clones, 60% to 80% of them found once; the top ten carry about 1.4%. The material sequenced was PBMCs. The receptors were gathered from a woman younger than 45 in good health and CMV-seronegative.

This clone was recorded a few times. The chain has TRBV4-1 and TRBJ1-2; the D gene is possibly TRBD1 (6 bases). This CDR3 contains 18 residues. V dropped 0 bases and J dropped 7 bases, with 24 bases sitting between them. CDR1 and CDR2 from the germline V gene are MGHRA and YSYEKL. The CDR3 nucleotides read TGCGCCAGCAGCCAAGACCAGGTTTTGACAGGTTTTAAGAGTGGCTACACCTTC. Its translation: CASSQDQVLTGFKSGYTF.

The chain joins TRBV5-1 to TRBJ2-2; 8 bases are a match to TRBD1. This CDR3 region has 16 residues. Germline loops: CDR1 SGHRS, CDR2 YFSETQ. V lost 2 bases, J lost 4 bases, and 7 bases stayed unmatched. CDR3 sequence: CASSLTGGKGTGELFF. The CDR3 nucleotides read TGCGCCAGCAGCTTAACAGGGGGGAAGGGCACCGGGGAGCTGTTTTTT.

The rearrangement joins TRBV5-5 to TRBJ1-4, with TRBD1 as a possible D gene (6 bases). The length of the CDR3 is 15 residues. V lost 4 bases and J 8 bases, leaving 18 bases between the germline ends. Germline values: CDR1 SGHKS, CDR2 YYEKEE (reference sequence). The CDR3, as DNA: TGTGCCAGCAGCCAAGCTGGGGGCGGGGGAGAAAAACTGTTTTTT. Protein product: CASSQAGGGGEKLFF.

This clone turned up a few times. The chain is built from TRBV2 and TRBJ1-2; 10 nucleotides agree with TRBD1. The germline CDR1 and CDR2 sequences are SNHLY and FYNNEI. Trimming at V came to 6 bases and at J to 3 bases, leaving 4 bases not matched to a gene. The CDR3 length is 14 residues. CDR3 sequence reads: CASSQGTGDYGYTF. CDR3 DNA sequence: TGTGCCAGCAGCCAAGGGACAGGGGACTATGGCTACACCTTC.

This chain joins TRBV10-3 and TRBJ2-7; TRBD1 agrees at 8 bases. The CDR3 spans 14 residues. Germline CDR1 ENHRY, CDR2 SYGVKD. Trimming cost V 4 bases and J 2 bases; bases outside gene matches: 4. CDR3 amino acids: CAISAGTGPYEQYF. The CDR3 nucleotides read TGTGCCATCAGTGCCGGGACAGGACCCTACGAGCAGTACTTC.

This clone was found a few times. This chain uses TRBV30 with TRBJ1-4; TRBD1 might be the D (6 bases). The CDR3 has 16 residues. V was pared by 2 bases and J by 2 bases, with 15 bases between. CDR1 is GTSNPN, CDR2 SVGIG, per germline (reference sequence). CDR3: CAWSSYRVGTNEKLFF. The CDR3, as DNA: TGTGCCTGGAGTTCGTACAGGGTTGGGACTAATGAAAAACTGTTTTTT.